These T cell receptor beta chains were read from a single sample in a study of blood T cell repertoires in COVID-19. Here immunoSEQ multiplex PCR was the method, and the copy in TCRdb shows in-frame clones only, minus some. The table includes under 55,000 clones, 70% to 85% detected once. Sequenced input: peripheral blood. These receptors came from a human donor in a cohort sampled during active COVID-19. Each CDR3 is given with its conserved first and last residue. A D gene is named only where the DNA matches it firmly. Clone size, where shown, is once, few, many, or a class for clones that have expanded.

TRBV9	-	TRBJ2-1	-	CASSVGPSAYNEQFF	TGTGCCAGCAGCGTAGGACCTAGCGCATACAATGAGCAGTTCTTC
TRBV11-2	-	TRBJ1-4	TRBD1	CASSLGRQGGFEKLFF	TGTGCCAGCAGCTTAGGGAGACAGGGCGGTTTTGAAAAACTGTTTTTT
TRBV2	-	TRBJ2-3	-	CASSVTGTDTQYF	TGTGCCAGCAGTGTTACAGGGACAGATACGCAGTATTTT
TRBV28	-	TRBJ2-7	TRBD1	CASSFGNRGTDEQYF	TGTGCCAGCAGTTTTGGGAACAGGGGGACAGACGAGCAGTACTTC
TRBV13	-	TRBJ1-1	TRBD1	CASSWDRINTEAFF	TGTGCCAGCAGTTGGGACAGGATCAACACTGAAGCTTTCTTT
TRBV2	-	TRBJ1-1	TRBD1	CASSSTRQGTAEAFF	TGTGCCAGCAGTTCCACCCGACAGGGGACAGCTGAAGCTTTCTTT
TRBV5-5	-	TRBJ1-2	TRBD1	CASSPVNRDSFFHGYTF	TGTGCCAGCAGCCCGGTGAACCGGGACAGCTTTTTTCATGGCTACACCTTC
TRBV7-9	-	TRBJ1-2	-	CASSLAGRDYGYTF	TGTGCCAGCAGCTTAGCTGGCAGGGACTATGGCTACACCTTC
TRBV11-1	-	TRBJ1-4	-	CASSEGQLTNEKLFF	TGTGCCAGCAGCGAAGGACAGTTAACTAATGAAAAACTGTTTTTT
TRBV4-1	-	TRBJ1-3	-	CASSRVTGSGNTIYF	TGCGCCAGCAGCCGAGTTACTGGCTCTGGAAACACCATATATTTT
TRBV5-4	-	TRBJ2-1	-	CASSLELLPYNEQFF	TGTGCCAGCAGCTTGGAACTATTACCCTACAATGAGCAGTTCTTC
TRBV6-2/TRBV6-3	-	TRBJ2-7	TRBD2	CASSYDRLAAEQYF	TGTGCCAGCAGTTACGATCGGCTAGCGGCCGAGCAGTACTTC
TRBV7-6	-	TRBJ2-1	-	CASSLESRAASYNEQFF	TGTGCCAGCAGCTTAGAGAGTCGCGCGGCGAGTTACAATGAGCAGTTCTTC
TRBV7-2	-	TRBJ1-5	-	CASSPVGGAYSNQPQHF	TGTGCCAGCAGCCCGGTGGGAGGGGCTTATAGCAATCAGCCCCAGCATTTT
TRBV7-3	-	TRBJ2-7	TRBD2	CASSFFPTSGSYEQYF	TGTGCCAGCAGTTTTTTCCCGACTAGCGGGAGCTACGAGCAGTACTTC
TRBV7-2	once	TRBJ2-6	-	CASSLHGGANVLTF	TGTGCCAGCAGCTTACACGGTGGGGCCAACGTCCTGACTTTC
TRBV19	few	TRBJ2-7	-	CASTKDGTYEQYF	TGTGCCAGTACCAAGGACGGGACCTACGAGCAGTACTTC
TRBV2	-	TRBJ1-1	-	CASTRTGVANTEAFF	TGTGCCAGCACCCGAACGGGGGTAGCGAACACTGAAGCTTTCTTT
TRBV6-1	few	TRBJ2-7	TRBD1	CASSEKGWGQGAYEQYF	TGTGCCAGCAGTGAAAAGGGATGGGGACAGGGGGCTTACGAGCAGTACTTC
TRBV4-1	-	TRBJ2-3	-	CASSQARDITADTQYF	TGCGCCAGCAGCCAGGCCCGGGACATCACTGCAGATACGCAGTATTTT
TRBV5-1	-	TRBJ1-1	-	CASSNLRGSKTEAFF	TGCGCCAGCAGCAACCTCAGGGGATCCAAAACTGAAGCTTTCTTT
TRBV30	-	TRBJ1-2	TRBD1	CALIYWDREGGYTF	TGTGCCCTAATCTACTGGGACAGGGAGGGGGGCTACACCTTC
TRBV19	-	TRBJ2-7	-	CASSYLAGAAYEQYF	TGTGCCAGTAGTTACCTTGCGGGTGCGGCCTACGAGCAGTACTTC
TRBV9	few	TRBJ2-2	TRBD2	CASSYGLEWTGELFF	TGTGCCAGCAGCTATGGACTAGAATGGACCGGGGAGCTGTTTTTT
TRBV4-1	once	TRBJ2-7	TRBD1	CASSQSLTGQYEQYF	TGCGCCAGCAGCCAGAGCCTGACGGGACAGTACGAGCAGTACTTC
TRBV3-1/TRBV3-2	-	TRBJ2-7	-	CASSQVSLTEQYF	TGTGCCAGCAGCCAAGTCTCGCTAACGGAGCAGTACTTC
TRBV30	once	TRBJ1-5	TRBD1	CAWSVHRQGKPQHF	TGTGCCTGGAGTGTTCACCGACAGGGCAAACCCCAGCATTTT
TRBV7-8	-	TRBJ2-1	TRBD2	CASSLGSAGGYNEQFF	TGTGCCAGCAGCTTAGGTTCAGCGGGGGGTTATAATGAGCAGTTCTTC
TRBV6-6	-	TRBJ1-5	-	CASSAGNQPQHF	TGTGCCAGCTCCGCCGGTAATCAGCCCCAGCATTTT
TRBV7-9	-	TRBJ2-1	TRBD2	CASSFPPGSGGAPGNEQFF	TGTGCCAGCAGCTTCCCGCCAGGTAGCGGGGGGGCCCCGGGGAATGAGCAGTTCTTC
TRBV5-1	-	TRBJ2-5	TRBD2	CASRTTTSGGPKRETQYF	TGCGCCAGCAGGACAACGACTAGCGGGGGGCCGAAACGAGAGACCCAGTACTTC
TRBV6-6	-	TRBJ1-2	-	CASSYSRGNYGYTF	TGTGCCAGCAGTTACTCCCGCGGCAACTATGGCTACACCTTC
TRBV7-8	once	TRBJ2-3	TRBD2	CASSLDGRLAGGPTDTQYF	TGTGCCAGCAGCTTAGACGGTCGGCTAGCGGGGGGTCCCACAGATACGCAGTATTTT
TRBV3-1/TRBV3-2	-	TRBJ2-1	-	CASGQGGRQQFF	TGTGCCAGCGGCCAGGGGGGGCGGCAGCAGTTCTTC
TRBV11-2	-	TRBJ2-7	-	CASSLTRDYEQYF	TGTGCCAGCAGCTTGACAAGAGACTACGAGCAGTACTTC
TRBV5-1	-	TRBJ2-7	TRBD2	CASSLIGAAGGRFNEQYF	TGCGCCAGCAGCTTGATAGGGGCGGCTGGCGGGAGGTTCAACGAGCAGTACTTC
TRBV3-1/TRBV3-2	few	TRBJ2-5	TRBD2	CASSQDLALAGTQYF	TGTGCCAGCAGCCAAGATCTCGCCCTAGCGGGGACCCAGTACTTC
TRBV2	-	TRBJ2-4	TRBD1	CASQQGVAKNIQYF	TGTGCCAGCCAACAGGGGGTAGCCAAAAACATTCAGTACTTC
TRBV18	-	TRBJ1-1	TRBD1	CASSQSRQGKGPEAFF	TGTGCCAGCTCACAATCGAGACAGGGCAAAGGTCCTGAAGCTTTCTTT
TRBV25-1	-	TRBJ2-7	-	CASSEERRPPYEQYF	TGTGCCAGCAGTGAGGAGCGGAGGCCCCCCTACGAGCAGTACTTC
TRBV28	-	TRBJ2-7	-	CASSFYGAIEQYF	TGTGCCAGCAGTTTCTATGGGGCGATCGAGCAGTACTTC
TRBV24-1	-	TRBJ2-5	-	CATSDPSQGFGETQYF	TGTGCCACCAGTGATCCCTCACAGGGATTCGGAGAGACCCAGTACTTC
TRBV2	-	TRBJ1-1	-	CASSEERGVGTEAFF	TGTGCCAGCAGTGAAGAGCGGGGAGTAGGGACTGAAGCTTTCTTT
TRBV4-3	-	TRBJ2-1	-	CASSQVGDSSYNEQFF	TGCGCCAGCAGCCAAGTTGGGGACTCAAGCTACAATGAGCAGTTCTTC
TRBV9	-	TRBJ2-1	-	CASSPRGREADNEQFF	TGTGCCAGCAGCCCTAGGGGGCGGGAGGCTGACAATGAGCAGTTCTTC
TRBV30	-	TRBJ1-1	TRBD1	CAGDRGMNTEAFF	TGTGCCGGGGACAGGGGGATGAACACTGAAGCTTTCTTT
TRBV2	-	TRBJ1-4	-	CASRRATEGEKLFF	TGTGCCAGCAGGAGGGCCACGGAGGGTGAAAAACTGTTTTTT
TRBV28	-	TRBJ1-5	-	CASRGALPVSNQPQHF	TGTGCCAGCAGGGGGGCCCTACCCGTAAGCAATCAGCCCCAGCATTTT
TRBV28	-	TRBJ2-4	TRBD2	CASSFQSGSNKNIQYF	TGTGCCAGCAGTTTCCAGAGCGGGAGCAACAAAAACATTCAGTACTTC
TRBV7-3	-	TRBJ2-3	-	CASSLGQRTDTQYF	TGTGCCAGCAGCTTGGGACAACGCACAGATACGCAGTATTTT
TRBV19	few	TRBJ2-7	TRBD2	CASKAGSSYEQYF	TGTGCCAGTAAAGCGGGGTCCTCCTACGAGCAGTACTTC
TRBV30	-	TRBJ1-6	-	CAWTTQQGSPGNSPLHF	TGTGCCTGGACTACTCAACAGGGTTCCCCAGGGAATTCACCCCTCCACTTT
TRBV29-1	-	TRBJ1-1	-	CSVSREGGTEAFF	TGCAGCGTTTCCAGGGAAGGCGGCACTGAAGCTTTCTTT